Below are 19 T cell receptor beta chains sequenced from a single sample in a study of OX40 agonist ivuxolimab in advanced cancers. Profiled with immunoSEQ multiplex PCR; TCRdb holds only in-frame clones, not every one. The sample lists some 77,000 clones; 85% to 90% were seen once. The material was CD4+ or CD8+ T cells sorted from blood, obtained in a trial of the OX40 agonist ivuxolimab. The receptors originated from an adult with an advanced solid tumor such as melanoma, head and neck, liver or kidney cancer.

The chain joins TRBV5-1 to TRBJ2-5; 16 bases map to TRBD2. V lost 4 bases and J lost 4; bases outside the gene matches: 10. This CDR3 is built from 18 residues. Germline V CDR1 and CDR2: SGHRS, YFSETQ. CDR3 amino acids: CASSRTGLAGGRGETQYF. The CDR3 DNA reads as TGCGCCAGCAGCCGGACGGGACTAGCGGGAGGGCGGGGAGAGACCCAGTACTTC.

This clone was observed a few times. The DNA for the CDR3 is TGTGCCAGCAGTATAACAGGGTCCTACGAGCAGTACTTC. This translates into CASSITGSYEQYF. This chain uses TRBV6-1 with TRBJ2-7; maybe TRBD1 (6 bases). Germline lookup yields CDR1 MNHNS and CDR2 SASEGT. Trimming took 5 bases from V and 1 from J, leaving 9 bases between them. This CDR3 has 13 amino acids.

The chain carries TRBV7-8 and TRBJ2-3; D tentatively reads TRBD1 or TRBD2 (5 bases each). Germline-derived CDR1 and CDR2 are SGHVS and FQNEAQ. This CDR3 spans 14 amino acids. V lost 0 bases and J lost 7, with 11 bases in between. Here the CDR3 DNA reads TGTGCCAGCAGCTTAGCGGGGGTTCAACATACGCAGTATTTT. Its protein product is CASSLAGVQHTQYF. Together with reference TRBV7-8 and TRBJ2-3, the CDR3 gives the full variable domain: GAGVSQSPRYKVAKRGQDVALRCDPISGHVSLFWYQQALGQGPEFLTYFQNEAQLDKSGLPSDRFFAERPEGSVSTLKIQRTQQEDSAVYLCASSLAGVQHTQYFGPGTRLTVL.

This chain joins TRBV4-1 and TRBJ2-2; TRBD2 aligns across 8 bases. Germline CDR1 MGHRA, CDR2 YSYEKL. J gave up 5 bases and V 9 bases, and 11 bases lay outside the gene matches. The CDR3 contains 15 residues. As DNA, the CDR3 is TGCGCCAGTCGGCCGGGACTAGTCGGGACCGGGGAGCTGTTTTTT. As protein: CASRPGLVGTGELFF.

The V call is TRBV7-2, the J call TRBJ2-2; TRBD2 matches 13 bases. CDR1 and CDR2 from the germline V gene are SGHTA and FQGNSA. This CDR3 has 15 residues. The junction had 1 base not matched to a gene; V was cut back by 3 bases and J by 6 bases. The chain's CDR3 is CASSFGTSGAGELFF. CDR3 sequence (DNA): TGTGCCAGCAGCTTTGGGACTAGCGGGGCCGGGGAGCTGTTTTTT.

The gene calls are TRBV18 and TRBJ2-3, with D perhaps matching TRBD1 (5 bases). The CDR3 runs 15 residues. Deletions cut 1 base from V and 2 bases from J, with 10 bases between. Germline V gives CDR1 KGHSH, CDR2 LQKENI. DNA for the CDR3: TGTGCCAGCTCACCACAGGGGTTGCTCACAGATACGCAGTATTTT. Translation gives CASSPQGLLTDTQYF.

The chain carries TRBV19 and TRBJ1-2; D gene unclear. Germline V gene sequence: CDR1 LNHDA, CDR2 SQIVND (reference sequence). This CDR3 is 12 amino acids long. Trimming removed 5 bases from V and 5 bases from J, with 9 bases in between. CDR3 bases: TGTGCCAGTAGTCCCAGAACTTATGGCTACACCTTC. Translating it yields CASSPRTYGYTF.

The gene calls are TRBV29-1 and TRBJ2-2, with D possibly TRBD2 on 6 matching bases. Germline-derived CDR1 and CDR2 are SQVTM and ANQGSEA. The CDR3 contains 14 residues. V lost 5 bases to trimming and J lost 8 bases, with 18 bases between them. CDR3 amino acids: CSVPTGAKGGELFF. In DNA, the CDR3 is TGCAGCGTTCCAACGGGAGCGAAGGGGGGGGAGCTGTTTTTT.

The chain uses TRBV7-8 and TRBJ1-2; maybe TRBD1 (5 bases). CDR1 is SGHVS and CDR2 is FQNEAQ in the germline V gene. The CDR3 covers 13 residues. Between the trimmed V and J ends, which lost 5 bases and 2 bases, there was a span of 9 bases. The CDR3 DNA reads as TGTGCCAGCAGCCCCAGGGAAAACTATGGCTACACCTTC. Protein: CASSPRENYGYTF.

The chain uses TRBV4-1 and TRBJ2-1, with D maybe TRBD1 (6 bases). The CDR3 runs 15 residues. V lost 0 bases and J lost 2, with 8 bases in between. Per germline, CDR1 MGHRA and CDR2 YSYEKL. CDR3 DNA sequence: TGCGCCAGCAGCCAAGAGACAGGAACCTACAATGAGCAGTTCTTC. This translates into CASSQETGTYNEQFF.

This rearrangement joins TRBV4-2 to TRBJ1-2; no reliable D call. V was cut by 4 bases and J by 7 bases, with 16 bases left in between. Germline assignment: CDR1 LGHNA and CDR2 YNFKEQ. The length of the CDR3 is 14 residues. The DNA of the CDR3 is TGTGCCAGCAGCCGACCCGAAGGGTTGGGTGGCTACACCTTC. Its translation: CASSRPEGLGGYTF.

The V and J genes are TRBV30 and TRBJ1-4, with D uncertain. V was shortened by 4 bases and J by 5 bases, with 8 bases between the two germline ends. The CDR3 sequence is 12 residues long. The germline CDR1 and CDR2 sequences are GTSNPN and SVGIG (reference sequence). The CDR3 is CAWTGFNEKLFF. The CDR3 DNA follows: TGTGCCTGGACGGGGTTCAATGAAAAACTGTTTTTT.

A note on this clone: Relative to the germline gene, one junction end is altered; a read error may explain this. The genes are TRBV27 and TRBJ1-2; TRBD1 is a possible D gene (5 bases). Germline assignment: CDR1 MNHEY and CDR2 SMNVEV (reference sequence). This CDR3 spans 13 amino acids. Here the CDR3 DNA reads TGTGCCAGCAGTTTGGCAGGGAACTTTGGCTACACCTTC. This codes for CASSLAGNFGYTF.

The rearrangement uses TRBV20-1 and TRBJ2-5; no definite D call. Germline V lookup: CDR1 DFQATT, CDR2 SNEGSKA (reference sequence). CDR3 length equals 11 residues. V lost 0 bases and J lost 7, with 6 bases in between. The CDR3 DNA reads as TGCAGTGCTAGAGATCAGGTGACCCAGTACTTC. It translates to CSARDQVTQYF.

The chain's CDR3 is CASSSKGTGGSGELFF. The CDR3 DNA follows: TGTGCCAGTAGTTCAAAAGGGACAGGCGGATCCGGGGAGCTGTTTTTT. This chain joins TRBV19 and TRBJ2-2; 8 bases agree with TRBD1. Looked up from germline, CDR1 is LNHDA and CDR2 is SQIVND (reference sequence). CDR3 length: 16 residues. V lost 5 bases, J lost 6 bases, and 11 bases stayed unmatched.

The V gene is TRBV7-6, the J gene TRBJ1-1; D is perhaps TRBD1 (6 bases). Germline values: CDR1 SGHVS, CDR2 FNYEAQ. The V end lost 1 base, the J end lost 4 bases, and 10 bases lay between the germline ends. The CDR3 loop spans 14 amino acids. The CDR3 loop is CASSLGTAITEAFF. The DNA for the CDR3 is TGTGCCAGCAGCTTAGGGACAGCCATCACTGAAGCTTTCTTT.

The chain recombines TRBV27 with TRBJ2-5; D possibly corresponds to TRBD2 (5 bases). Germline V gene sequence: CDR1 MNHEY, CDR2 SMNVEV (reference sequence). The germline V and J ends were trimmed by 4 bases and 5 bases, with 11 bases remaining between them. CDR3 size: 13 residues. CDR3 nucleotide sequence: TGTGCCAGCAGTTCACGGACGGGGGAGACCCAGTACTTC. Amino acid sequence: CASSSRTGETQYF.

V gene TRBV7-9 combines with J gene TRBJ1-4; weak D call: TRBD1 (5 bases). The CDR3 runs 18 residues. V was shortened by 1 base and J by 0 bases, with 15 bases between the two germline ends. Germline V CDR1 and CDR2: SEHNR, FQNEAQ (reference sequence). The CDR3 protein is CASSLVLQAIATNEKLFF. Here the CDR3 DNA reads TGTGCCAGCAGCTTAGTTTTACAGGCCATTGCAACTAATGAAAAACTGTTTTTT.

This clone was counted between two and nine times. CDR3: CASSQDLRQRGIEKLFF. CDR3 coding DNA: TGTGCCAGCAGCCAAGACCTTAGACAGCGGGGCATTGAAAAACTGTTTTTT. V and J are TRBV14 and TRBJ1-4; tentatively, D is TRBD1 (5 bases). The CDR3 length is 17 residues. The germline CDR1 and CDR2 sequences are SGHDN and FVKESK. Trimming removed 0 bases at V and 7 bases at J, with 18 bases between.